This TCR beta chain came from a study of blood T cells in healthy people across ages. Study-wide results and caveats: A strong correlation was seen between TCR beta diversity and naive T cell percentage. As age increased, TCR beta diversity per million T cells fell in a roughly linear fashion. Long-lived donors carried more naive CD4+ cells and greater diversity than aged donors.

A sample-barcoded 5' primer and a J-beta primer mix were used in a second PCR of roughly 6 to 11 cycles. From the 5' RACE reads, TCRdb called clonotypes with MiXCR, one entry per CDR3 protein. This sample has some 900,000 distinct CDR3 sequences; 45% to 50% occur once, and the top ten carry roughly 12%. In this sample, this clonotype turned up a few times. Its antigen is unknown. The sequence came from a man aged 25 to 40 in good health. The sample consisted of blood.

CDR3 region: CASSQMARKTNEKLFF. The CDR3 nucleotides are TGTGCCAGCAGCCAGATGGCGCGGAAAACTAATGAAAAACTGTTTTTT. This chain links TRBV7-2 with TRBJ1-4; no reliable D call. V was trimmed by 5 bases and J by 1 base, leaving 14 bases between them. CDR1 SGHTA and CDR2 FQGNSA come from the germline V gene. The CDR3 consists of 16 residues.